This passage covers 2 T cell receptor beta chains from one sample sequenced in a study of human CD8 memory T cell subsets. The authors made TCR beta libraries using UMI-labeled 5' RACE. For each CDR3 protein, TCRdb gives one entry from its re-call of the 5' RACE reads, without DNA. The listing contains roughly 5,000 distinct CDR3 sequences. Sequencing was done on a sample of CD8+ T cells from PBMCs. These receptors originate from a human donor in good health.

The V gene is TRBV27, the J gene TRBJ2-7; TCRdb reports TRBD1, a call that lacks DNA to check it against. Germline V gene lookup returns CDR1 MNHEY and CDR2 SMNVEV (reference sequence). The length of the CDR3 is 13 residues. CDR3: CASSFTGGYEQYF.

The chain has TRBV9 and TRBJ2-2. The CDR3 is made up of 12 amino acids. Per germline, CDR1 SGDLS and CDR2 YYNGEE. CDR3 amino acids: CASSVDTGELFF.